The 6 T cell receptor beta chains listed next were all sequenced from one sample in a study of T cells after yellow fever vaccination. TCRdb re-called the 5' RACE reads with MiXCR, one entry per CDR3 protein. This sample has approximately 31,000 distinct CDR3 sequences, with 10% found just once. Sequencing was performed on PBMCs, either bulk or a sorted T-cell subset (CD4+, CD8+, memory, or dextramer-sorted; not recorded which), taken around 15 days after the first yellow fever vaccination. The receptor source for this set is a man aged 18 to 30 who received the YFV17D yellow fever vaccine.

This clonotype was detected ten times or more. The rearrangement links TRBV10-2 to TRBJ2-7, with D tentatively TRBD2 (6 bases). Germline V gene lookup returns CDR1 WSHSY and CDR2 SAAADI. This CDR3 region has 15 residues. The germline V and J ends were trimmed by 0 bases and 3 bases, with 12 bases remaining between them. This CDR3 is CASSESGAGSYEQYF. The DNA for the CDR3 is TGCGCCAGCAGTGAGTCGGGTGCGGGGAGCTACGAGCAGTACTTC.

This clonotype was counted many times. Here the CDR3 DNA reads TGCAGCGTTGTACCAGGGGCGGGCAGCGCTGAAGCTTTCTTT. The encoded protein is CSVVPGAGSAEAFF. The V call is TRBV29-1, the J call TRBJ1-1; tentative D call: TRBD1 (6 bases). CDR3 length equals 14 residues. The V gene lost 4 bases and the J gene lost 6 bases, with 18 bases spanning the gap. The germline gives CDR1 SQVTM, CDR2 ANQGSEA.

This clonotype was recorded at least ten times. V gene TRBV5-1 combines with J gene TRBJ2-7; D is tentatively TRBD1 or TRBD2 (5 bases each). Germline lookup yields CDR1 SGHRS and CDR2 YFSETQ. Trimming took 6 bases from V and 6 from J, leaving 16 bases between them. CDR3 length: 13 amino acids. The CDR3 protein is CASTLVSGREQYF. The CDR3, as DNA: TGCGCCAGCACCCTTGTATCGGGGCGCGAGCAGTACTTC.

This clonotype was detected many times. The chain links TRBV20-1 to TRBJ1-5; no reliable D call. CDR3 size: 14 residues. Trimming pared 4 bases from V and 1 base from J, leaving 11 bases between. Germline values: CDR1 DFQATT, CDR2 SNEGSKA (reference sequence). CDR3 sequence (DNA): TGCAGTGCTATGCCGGGATTAAGCAATCAGCCCCAGCATTTT. Protein product: CSAMPGLSNQPQHF.

The sample holds many counts of this clonotype. The chain couples TRBV4-2 to TRBJ2-5, with 12 bases identical to TRBD2. Germline CDR1 reads LGHNA; CDR2 reads YNFKEQ. V lost 0 bases to trimming and J lost 3 bases; unmatched junction nucleotides: 5. This CDR3 is built from 17 residues. CDR3 nucleotide sequence: TGTGCCAGCAGCCAAGAACTAGCGGGGGGAGTTGAAGAGACCCAGTACTTC. Translating gives CASSQELAGGVEETQYF.

This clonotype was found many times. V and J are TRBV19 and TRBJ1-5; 9 bases are shared with TRBD1. V was clipped by 3 bases and J by 7 bases; unmatched bases: 10. The germline V gene encodes CDR1 LNHDA and CDR2 SQIVND (reference sequence). This CDR3 is built from 16 residues. CDR3 nucleotides: TGTGCCAGTAGTATGGGGACAGGGAAAAGCGGACAGCCCCAGCATTTT. It translates to CASSMGTGKSGQPQHF.